Listed below are T cell receptor beta chains from one sample, sequenced in a study of blood T cells in healthy people across ages. TCRdb processed the 5' RACE reads anew with MiXCR; each CDR3 protein has one entry. The data contain about 780,000 distinct CDR3 sequences, around 24% of them singletons. These records were also assigned to another study, of T cells of mothers and their children.

The sequencing sample was made of blood. These receptor sequences come from a boy between 10 and 17 years old in good health. Both conserved end residues are part of each CDR3. Fields, in order: V gene, J gene, CDR3 protein.

v_call: TRBV19; j_call: TRBJ1-1; cdr3_aa: CASSPGQGEGTEAFF
v_call: TRBV10-3; j_call: TRBJ2-1; cdr3_aa: CASRQAGGGNEQFF
v_call: TRBV24-1; j_call: TRBJ2-5; cdr3_aa: CATSEQGPETQYF
v_call: TRBV29-1; j_call: TRBJ2-2; cdr3_aa: CSVEDMSANTGELFF
v_call: TRBV4-2; j_call: TRBJ2-5; cdr3_aa: CASSPAGKQETQYF
v_call: TRBV4-2; j_call: TRBJ1-4; cdr3_aa: CASSQSSGEVGEKLFF
v_call: TRBV7-9; j_call: TRBJ1-1; cdr3_aa: CSSSLGSTEAFF
v_call: TRBV7-2; j_call: TRBJ2-4; cdr3_aa: CASSLVPRDIQYF
v_call: TRBV12-5; j_call: .; cdr3_aa: CASAWGLGAYEQYF
v_call: TRBV5-5; j_call: TRBJ2-3; cdr3_aa: CASSRPPGTDTQYF
v_call: TRBV4-1; j_call: .; cdr3_aa: CASSQGPTSGDYEQYF
v_call: TRBV27; j_call: TRBJ2-7; cdr3_aa: CASSFIQRGGPLDEQYF
v_call: TRBV13; j_call: TRBJ2-3; cdr3_aa: CASSSTGEDTQYF
v_call: TRBV15; j_call: TRBJ2-1; cdr3_aa: CATSRDAMNEQFF
v_call: TRBV20-1; j_call: TRBJ2-7; cdr3_aa: CSALKGVVEEQYF
v_call: TRBV18; j_call: TRBJ2-7; cdr3_aa: CASSPSGPYEQYF